The 31 T cell receptor beta chains reported below all come from one sample, sequenced in a study of blood T cell repertoires in COVID-19. Only in-frame clones appear in the TCRdb table, and some are missing; sequencing was by immunoSEQ multiplex PCR. Of about 140,000 clones in the sample, approximately 80% are singletons; the top ten hold 16%. What was sequenced was peripheral blood. Source of these receptors: a man between 50 and 59 years old with acute or convalescent COVID-19.

CDR3: CAWSVFGGLGYTF. CDR3 bases: TGTGCCTGGAGTGTATTCGGCGGCCTTGGCTACACCTTC. V is TRBV30 and J is TRBJ1-2; D remains unclear. V gave up 0 bases and J gave up 7 bases, with 12 bases separating them. The length of the CDR3 is 13 residues. Germline CDR1 is GTSNPN and CDR2 is SVGIG (reference sequence).

This clone was recorded a few times. V usage is TRBV7-6 and J usage is TRBJ2-3; D possibly corresponds to TRBD2 (6 bases). The CDR3 sequence is 16 residues long. CDR1 is SGHVS, CDR2 FNYEAQ, per germline. V lost 3 bases to trimming and J lost 2 bases, with 15 bases between them. CDR3 DNA: TGTGCCAGCAGCTTCCGGGTGGCGGGAAACACAGATACGCAGTATTTT. Amino acid sequence: CASSFRVAGNTDTQYF.

V usage is TRBV29-1 and J usage is TRBJ2-3; a weak D match, TRBD2 (6 bases). The CDR3 runs 16 residues. Germline-derived CDR1 and CDR2 are SQVTM and ANQGSEA. The V and J ends lost 0 bases and 1 base respectively, with 14 bases between them. Written as DNA, the CDR3 is TGCAGCGTTGAAGATCAGGGCGGGGCGCGCACAGATACGCAGTATTTT. Protein product: CSVEDQGGARTDTQYF.

The chain is built from TRBV25-1 and TRBJ2-3; a possible D gene is TRBD1 (6 bases). This CDR3 is 13 amino acids long. The germline V gene has CDR1 MGHDK and CDR2 SYGVNS. V gave up 9 bases and J gave up 0 bases, with 10 bases separating them. CDR3 protein: CASRQASTDTQYF. The CDR3 DNA follows: TGTGCCAGTCGACAGGCTAGCACAGATACGCAGTATTTT.

The rearrangement joins TRBV6-5 to TRBJ2-5; 12 nucleotides agree with TRBD2. This CDR3 spans 15 amino acids. The V gene end was trimmed by 5 bases and the J gene end by 5 bases; junction bases not matched to a gene: 6. Germline V gene sequence: CDR1 MNHEY, CDR2 SVGAGI. The CDR3 loop is CASSILAGGLETQYF. As DNA, the CDR3 is TGTGCCAGCAGTATCCTAGCGGGGGGGCTCGAGACCCAGTACTTC.

This chain joins TRBV30 and TRBJ2-3; TRBD2 agrees at 8 bases. The CDR3 sequence is 15 residues long. Germline V lookup: CDR1 GTSNPN, CDR2 SVGIG (reference sequence). With V trimmed by 1 base and J by 4 bases, 7 bases remained unmatched. This CDR3 reads CAWSEGSGAPDTQYF. Written as DNA, the CDR3 is TGTGCCTGGAGTGAAGGTAGCGGGGCCCCAGATACGCAGTATTTT.

Concerning this clone itself: One end of the junction varies from germline; a read error may be responsible. The chain is built from TRBV6-1 and TRBJ1-5, with D uncertain. The CDR3 has 14 residues. Germline-derived CDR1 and CDR2 are MNHNS and SASEGT. The CDR3 loop is CASTEAYSNQPQHF. CDR3 DNA sequence: TGTGCCAGCACTGAAGCATATAGCAATCAGCCCCAGCATTTT.

This clone came up many times. The chain employs TRBV27 and TRBJ1-2; unclear D gene. Germline CDR1 and CDR2: MNHEY and SMNVEV (reference sequence). The CDR3 is 14 residues long. V was cut by 5 bases and J by 0 bases, with 10 bases left in between. CDR3 sequence: CASSPAGANYGYTF. The CDR3, as DNA: TGTGCCAGCAGTCCCGCCGGAGCTAACTATGGCTACACCTTC.

This clone came up once. V gene TRBV6-1 combines with J gene TRBJ1-1, with D possibly TRBD1 on 5 matching bases. Trimming shortened V by 3 bases and J by 0 bases, and 11 bases separated the two germline ends. Germline V gene sequence: CDR1 MNHNS, CDR2 SASEGT. The CDR3 has 15 amino acids. DNA for the CDR3: TGTGCCAGCAGTGACCCAGACAGAATGAACACTGAAGCTTTCTTT. It is translated as CASSDPDRMNTEAFF.

There are a few counts of this clone. The chain has TRBV27 and TRBJ1-5; D perhaps matches TRBD1 (5 bases). The ends were cut back, 8 bases at V and 4 bases at J, with 12 bases in the middle. CDR3 length equals 13 residues. Germline V gene sequence: CDR1 MNHEY, CDR2 SMNVEV (reference sequence). The CDR3 coding sequence is TGTGCCAGCGGAGTCCGGGGGAATCAGCCCCAGCATTTT. Translation gives CASGVRGNQPQHF.

CDR3 region: CAVKTEITNYGYTF. DNA of the CDR3: TGTGCCGTCAAAACAGAGATTACTAACTATGGCTACACCTTC. The genes are TRBV10-3 and TRBJ1-2, with D unclear. Per germline, CDR1 ENHRY and CDR2 SYGVKD. This CDR3 region has 14 residues. Trimming pared 11 bases from V and 0 bases from J, leaving 16 bases between.

V usage is TRBV5-1 and J usage is TRBJ1-1; 8 nucleotides line up with TRBD1. The germline CDR1 and CDR2 sequences are SGHRS and YFSETQ. J gave up 5 bases and V 4 bases, and 10 bases lay outside the gene matches. The CDR3 extends over 15 amino acids. Here the CDR3 DNA reads TGCGCCAGCAGCATAGACAGGGGCCCGGGGACTGAAGCTTTCTTT. Translated: CASSIDRGPGTEAFF.

This rearrangement joins TRBV14 to TRBJ1-2; possible D gene TRBD1, 5 bases. Trimming took off 0 bases at V and 10 bases at J, with 21 bases between the two ends. This CDR3 is 16 amino acids long. CDR1 SGHDN and CDR2 FVKESK come from the germline V gene. This chain's CDR3 is CASSQDVGAGMAYYTF. The CDR3 coding sequence is TGTGCCAGCAGCCAAGATGTAGGGGCAGGGATGGCCTACTACACCTTC.

This clone has just one count. The CDR3 sequence is CASSWGQSSTEAFF. DNA for the CDR3: TGTGCCAGCAGCTGGGGACAAAGTTCCACTGAAGCTTTCTTT. This chain joins TRBV7-9 and TRBJ1-1; D possibly corresponds to TRBD1 (6 bases). V gave up 4 bases and J gave up 4 bases, with 13 bases separating them. CDR3 length: 14 amino acids. CDR1 is SEHNR and CDR2 is FQNEAQ in the germline V gene (reference sequence).

The chain combines TRBV21-1 with TRBJ2-3; the table's D call of TRBD2 was not tested on the DNA. TRBV21-1 is a pseudogene segment. There are 15 residues in the CDR3. The CDR3 DNA sequence: TGTGCCAGCAGGGAAGGGCGGGGCTGCACAGATACGCAGTATTTT. It specifies CASREGRGCTDTQYF.

In this sample, this clone turned up once. The J gene is TRBJ1-1, the V gene TRBV14; TRBD1 is a possible D gene (5 bases). Germline values: CDR1 SGHDN, CDR2 FVKESK. Trimming stripped 1 base from V and 11 bases from J, with 14 bases between. This CDR3 is built from 13 residues. The CDR3 nucleotides are TGTGCCAGCAGCCAAGTGCAGGGTGGGTATGCTTTCTTT. Residues: CASSQVQGGYAFF.

V usage is TRBV5-4 and J usage is TRBJ1-4; no reliable D call. Trimming left V 0 bases short and J 7 bases short, with 10 bases between. The germline V gene encodes CDR1 SGHNT and CDR2 YYREEE (reference sequence). There are 14 residues in the CDR3. As DNA, the CDR3 is TGTGCCAGCAGCTTGGAGGGCGCGGGTGAAAAACTGTTTTTT. Its protein product is CASSLEGAGEKLFF.

This sequence joins TRBV20-1 and TRBJ2-3, with 7 bases lining up with TRBD1. The CDR3 is made up of 16 amino acids. Germline V gene data show CDR1 as DFQATT and CDR2 as SNEGSKA (reference sequence). J was trimmed by 0 bases and V by 3 bases; bases with no gene match: 9. The CDR3 DNA reads as TGCAGTGCTAGTAAGGGACAGAGTGCTAGCACAGATACGCAGTATTTT. Translation: CSASKGQSASTDTQYF.

The rearrangement uses TRBV7-9 and TRBJ2-7; 11 nucleotides align to TRBD1. This CDR3 has 18 residues. Germline V CDR1 and CDR2: SEHNR, FQNEAQ (reference sequence). V lost 4 bases and J lost 4; bases outside the gene matches: 15. The chain's CDR3 is CASSSHTPSGQGAYEQYV. DNA for the CDR3: TGTGCCAGCAGCTCGCATACCCCCTCCGGACAGGGGGCATACGAGCAGTACGTC.

This rearrangement joins TRBV3-1 (or the pseudogene TRBV3-2) to TRBJ2-3; 10 nucleotides align to TRBD2. In germline, CDR1 is LGHDT, CDR2 YNNKEL (reference sequence). The CDR3 covers 16 residues. Losses at the gene ends were 2 bases for V and 4 bases for J; bases not matched to a gene: 6. The DNA of the CDR3 is TGTGCCAGCAGCCAAAGGGGACTAGCGTTCGCAGATACGCAGTATTTT. It encodes CASSQRGLAFADTQYF.

The V call is TRBV5-4, the J call TRBJ2-2; the D gene is possibly TRBD2 (6 bases). From germline, CDR1 is SGHNT and CDR2 YYREEE (reference sequence). This CDR3 contains 14 residues. V was clipped by 4 bases and J by 3 bases, with 10 bases between them. The chain's CDR3 is CASSHGTYTGELFF. The CDR3 coding sequence is TGTGCCAGCAGCCACGGGACTTACACCGGGGAGCTGTTTTTT.

The chain uses TRBV14 and TRBJ1-1; D remains unclear. Trimming left V 3 bases short and J 4 bases short, with 15 bases between. The CDR3 covers 15 residues. The germline V gene has CDR1 SGHDN and CDR2 FVKESK. The CDR3 protein is CASSQAGKGSTEAFF. The CDR3, as DNA: TGTGCCAGCAGCCAGGCGGGAAAAGGTAGCACTGAAGCTTTCTTT.

This clone was counted a single time. The chain recombines TRBV19 with TRBJ1-5, with D possibly matching TRBD1 (6 bases). The V and J ends lost 7 bases and 7 bases respectively, with 14 bases between them. The CDR3 sequence is 13 residues long. Germline assignment: CDR1 LNHDA and CDR2 SQIVND (reference sequence). The CDR3 DNA is TGTGCCAGTAATCAGCAGGGGTGGCAGCCCCAGCATTTT. It encodes CASNQQGWQPQHF.

The chain joins TRBV9 to TRBJ1-3; weak D call: TRBD1 (6 bases). V lost 3 bases, J lost 1 base, and 14 bases lay in between. Germline V lookup: CDR1 SGDLS, CDR2 YYNGEE. CDR3 size: 16 residues. CDR3 protein: CASSDQQGTSGNTIYF. The CDR3 coding sequence is TGTGCCAGCAGCGATCAACAGGGAACGTCTGGAAACACCATATATTTT. The full variable domain, completed using reference TRBV9 and TRBJ1-3, is DSGVTQTPKHLITATGQRVTLRCSPRSGDLSVYWYQQSLDQGLQFLIQYYNGEERAKGNILERFSAQQFPDLHSELNLSSLELGDSALYFCASSDQQGTSGNTIYFGEGSWLTVV.

The chain links TRBV11-2 to TRBJ1-3; no reliable D call. Germline V gives CDR1 SGHAT, CDR2 FQNNGV. V was pared by 8 bases and J by 3 bases, with 14 bases between. The CDR3 is 14 amino acids. The CDR3 reads CASAGRALGNTIYF. CDR3 bases: TGTGCCAGCGCGGGTAGGGCGCTTGGAAACACCATATATTTT.

The gene calls are TRBV30 and TRBJ1-1; tentatively, D is TRBD1 (6 bases). Germline V lookup: CDR1 GTSNPN, CDR2 SVGIG (reference sequence). The CDR3 is 14 residues long. The V and J ends lost 3 bases and 0 bases respectively, with 11 bases between them. The CDR3 coding sequence is TGTGCCTGGAGGGTGAAGGGGGTGAACACTGAAGCTTTCTTT. Its translation is CAWRVKGVNTEAFF. Using reference TRBV30 and TRBJ1-1 for the parts outside the CDR3, the full variable domain is SQTIHQWPATLVQPVGSPLSLECTVEGTSNPNLYWYRQAAGRGLQLLFYSVGIGQISSEVPQNLSASRPQDRQFILSSKKLLLSDSGFYLCAWRVKGVNTEAFFGQGTRLTVV.

Sample share makes this clone medium-sized (0.01 to 0.1%). CDR3 DNA: TGTGCCAGCAGAACAGACACTGAAGCTTTCTTT. This sequence encodes CASRTDTEAFF. This rearrangement joins TRBV28 to TRBJ1-1, with no clear D. The CDR3 has 11 residues. Germline CDR1 is MDHEN and CDR2 is SYDVKM. Deletions cut 6 bases from V and 3 bases from J, with 5 bases between.

This clone was recorded once. V gene TRBV27 combines with J gene TRBJ1-2, with 7 bases identical to TRBD1. Trimming at V came to 6 bases and at J to 7 bases, leaving 14 bases not matched to a gene. The CDR3 is 15 residues long. Germline V lookup: CDR1 MNHEY, CDR2 SMNVEV (reference sequence). CDR3 residues: CASSASTGDGLGYTF. The DNA for the CDR3 is TGTGCCAGCAGCGCCTCCACAGGGGACGGGCTTGGCTACACCTTC.

This chain uses TRBV20-1 with TRBJ1-1, with D maybe TRBD1 (6 bases). CDR1 is DFQATT and CDR2 is SNEGSKA in the germline V gene (reference sequence). V gave up 5 bases and J gave up 12 bases, with 16 bases separating them. The CDR3 is 11 amino acids. CDR3 loop: CSALGGARTFF. The CDR3 DNA follows: TGCAGTGCTTTAGGGGGGGCGAGAACTTTCTTT.

V and J are TRBV9 and TRBJ1-2; tentatively, D is TRBD1 (5 bases). Trimming pared 0 bases from V and 8 bases from J, leaving 14 bases between. Germline CDR1 is SGDLS and CDR2 is YYNGEE. There are 14 residues in the CDR3. The CDR3 loop reads CASSVAYGQGGYTF. CDR3 sequence (DNA): TGTGCCAGCAGCGTAGCATACGGACAAGGGGGCTACACCTTC.

The V and J genes are TRBV7-2 and TRBJ2-2; 7 nucleotides line up with TRBD1. V was pared by 6 bases and J by 4 bases, with 5 bases of the junction left unmatched. CDR3 size: 14 residues. Germline V gene sequence: CDR1 SGHTA, CDR2 FQGNSA. The CDR3 protein is CASSFDRATGELFF. The CDR3 DNA sequence: TGTGCCAGCAGTTTCGACAGGGCCACCGGGGAGCTGTTTTTT.